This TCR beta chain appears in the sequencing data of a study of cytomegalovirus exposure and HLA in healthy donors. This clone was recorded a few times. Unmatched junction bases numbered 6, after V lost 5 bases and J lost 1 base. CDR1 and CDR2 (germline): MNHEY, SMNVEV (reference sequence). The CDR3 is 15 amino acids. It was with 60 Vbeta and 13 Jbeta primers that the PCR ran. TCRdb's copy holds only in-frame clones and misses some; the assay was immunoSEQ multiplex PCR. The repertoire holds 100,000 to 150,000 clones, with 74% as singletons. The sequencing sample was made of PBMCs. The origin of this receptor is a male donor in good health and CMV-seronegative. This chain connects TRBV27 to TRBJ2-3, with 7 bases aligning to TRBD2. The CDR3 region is CASSPLRGGTDTQYF. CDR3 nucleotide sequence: TGTGCCAGCAGTCCTCTCCGGGGGGGCACAGATACGCAGTATTTT.